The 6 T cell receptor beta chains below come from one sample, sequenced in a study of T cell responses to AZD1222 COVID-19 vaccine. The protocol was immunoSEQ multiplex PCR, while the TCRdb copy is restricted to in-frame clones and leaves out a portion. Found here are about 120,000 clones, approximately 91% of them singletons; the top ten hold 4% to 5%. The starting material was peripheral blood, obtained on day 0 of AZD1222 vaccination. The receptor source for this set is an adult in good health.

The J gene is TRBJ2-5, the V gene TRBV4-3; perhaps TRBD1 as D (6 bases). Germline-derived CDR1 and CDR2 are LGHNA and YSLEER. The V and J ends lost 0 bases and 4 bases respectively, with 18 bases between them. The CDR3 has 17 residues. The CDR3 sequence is CASSQDPVQGGLETQYF. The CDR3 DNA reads TGCGCCAGCAGCCAAGACCCAGTACAGGGTGGGTTAGAGACCCAGTACTTC.

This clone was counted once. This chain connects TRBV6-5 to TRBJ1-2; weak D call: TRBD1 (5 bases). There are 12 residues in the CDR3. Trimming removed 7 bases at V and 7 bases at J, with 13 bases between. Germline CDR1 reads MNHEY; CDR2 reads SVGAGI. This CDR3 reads CASTPGLSGYTF. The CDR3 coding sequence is TGTGCCAGCACTCCGGGACTATCTGGCTACACCTTC.

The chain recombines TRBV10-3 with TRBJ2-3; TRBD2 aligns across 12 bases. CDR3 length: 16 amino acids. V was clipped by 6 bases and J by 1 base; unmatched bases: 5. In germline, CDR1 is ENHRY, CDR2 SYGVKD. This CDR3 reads CAISKTSGGRTDTQYF. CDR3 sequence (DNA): TGTGCCATCAGCAAGACTAGCGGGGGACGCACAGATACGCAGTATTTT.

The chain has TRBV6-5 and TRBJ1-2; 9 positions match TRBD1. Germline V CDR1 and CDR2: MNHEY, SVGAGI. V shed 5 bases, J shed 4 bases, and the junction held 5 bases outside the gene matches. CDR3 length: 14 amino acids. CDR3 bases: TGTGCCAGCAGTCAGGACAGGGGACTCTATGGCTACACCTTC. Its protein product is CASSQDRGLYGYTF.

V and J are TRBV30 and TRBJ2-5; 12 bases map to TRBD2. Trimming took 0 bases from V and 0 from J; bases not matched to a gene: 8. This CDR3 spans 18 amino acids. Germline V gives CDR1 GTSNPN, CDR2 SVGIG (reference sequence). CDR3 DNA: TGTGCCTGGAGTGTAGGTTGGCTAGCGGGGGGGAACCAAGAGACCCAGTACTTC. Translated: CAWSVGWLAGGNQETQYF. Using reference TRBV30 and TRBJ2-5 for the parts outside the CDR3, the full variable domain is SQTIHQWPATLVQPVGSPLSLECTVEGTSNPNLYWYRQAAGRGLQLLFYSVGIGQISSEVPQNLSASRPQDRQFILSSKKLLLSDSGFYLCAWSVGWLAGGNQETQYFGPGTRLLVL.

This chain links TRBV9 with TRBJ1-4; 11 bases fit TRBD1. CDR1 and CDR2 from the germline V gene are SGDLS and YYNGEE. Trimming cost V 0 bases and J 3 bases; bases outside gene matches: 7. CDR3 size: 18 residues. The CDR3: CASSVAWDRGMANEKLFF. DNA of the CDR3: TGTGCCAGCAGCGTAGCCTGGGACAGGGGGATGGCTAATGAAAAACTGTTTTTT.